The clone carrying this T cell receptor (beta chain) appeared many times. Antigen: not known. The source of the sample is a study of T cells in Graves' hyperthyroidism and ophthalmopathy. This CDR3 has 14 amino acids. The germline V and J ends were trimmed by 3 bases and 1 base, with 10 bases remaining between them. The germline V gene encodes CDR1 SEHNR and CDR2 FQNEAQ (reference sequence). Amplified TCR beta CDR3 regions came from RNA transcripts. Carried out on the TCR CDR3, a first-round RT-PCR used the HTBI primer set. TCRdb re-called the multiplex PCR reads with MiXCR, one entry per CDR3 protein. This table holds approximately 520,000 distinct CDR3 sequences, approximately 25% found once. Patients with ophthalmopathy all had a Clinical Activity Score of at least 3, a NOSPECS grade of at least 4 and duration under 3 months. Study-wide points: Researchers report that a 13 V-J model separated ophthalmopathy from stable hyperthyroidism.

The TCR originated in a woman under 40 with Graves' ophthalmopathy. The chain employs TRBV7-9 and TRBJ2-7; D is unresolved. The sample was blood. In nucleotides, the CDR3 is TGTGCCAGCAGCTTGGCAGGCAAATCCTACGAGCAGTACTTC. As protein: CASSLAGKSYEQYF. The full variable domain, with the rest looked up from reference TRBV7-9 and TRBJ2-7, is DTGVSQNPRHKITKRGQNVTFRCDPISEHNRLYWYRQTLGQGPEFLTYFQNEAQLEKSRLLSDRFSAERPKGSFSTLEIQRTEQGDSAMYLCASSLAGKSYEQYFGPGTRLTVT.